The rows below give T cell receptor beta chains drawn from one sample of a study of cytomegalovirus exposure and HLA in healthy donors. Repertoires were generated with immunoSEQ multiplex PCR, while TCRdb's copy carries only in-frame clones and drops some. Recorded for this sample: approximately 190,000 clones. Material: PBMCs. The receptors were gathered from a boy younger than 18 in good health and CMV-seronegative. CDR3s include the opening cysteine and the closing phenylalanine or tryptophan. Each record gives: D gene, J gene, V gene, CDR3 protein, CDR3 DNA. The D gene is left open where the match is weak.

>-|TRBJ1-1|TRBV6-6
CASSLADTEAFF
TGTGCCAGCAGTCTAGCAGACACTGAAGCTTTCTTT
>-|TRBJ2-6|TRBV19
CASSIVLSGANVLTF
TGTGCCAGTAGTATAGTTCTCTCTGGGGCCAACGTCCTGACTTTC
>-|TRBJ1-2|TRBV27
CASSLRGAGFPYTF
TGTGCCAGCAGTTTAAGGGGCGCGGGGTTCCCCTACACCTTC
>TRBD1|TRBJ1-2|TRBV6-1
CASNTRGFEGGYTF
TGTGCCAGCAACACCAGGGGGTTTGAGGGTGGCTACACCTTC
>TRBD2|TRBJ2-2|TRBV5-1
CASSSRLIPLPGLTGGGELFF
TGCGCCAGCAGCTCACGATTAATCCCTCTACCGGGACTAACCGGGGGAGGGGAGCTGTTTTTT
>TRBD1|TRBJ2-7|TRBV7-9
CASSFLGQGTYEQYF
TGTGCCAGCAGCTTCCTGGGACAGGGTACCTACGAGCAGTACTTC
>-|TRBJ2-5|TRBV29-1
CSVTPRRRETQYF
TGCAGCGTGACCCCGAGGCGCAGAGAGACCCAGTACTTC
>-|TRBJ1-1|TRBV6-5
CASSSGGSYTEAFF
TGTGCCAGCAGTTCTGGGGGGTCGTACACTGAAGCTTTCTTT
>-|TRBJ2-7|TRBV7-8
CASSLEWTAVYEQYF
TGTGCCAGCAGCTTAGAGTGGACAGCAGTCTACGAGCAGTACTTC
>TRBD2|TRBJ2-1|TRBV28
CASSLSQWGSGGAYKNEQFF
TGTGCCAGCAGTTTATCACAATGGGGTAGCGGGGGGGCCTATAAAAATGAGCAGTTCTTC
>-|TRBJ1-5|TRBV28
CASSLAGWGSQPQHF
TGTGCCAGCAGTTTAGCAGGGTGGGGTTCTCAGCCCCAGCATTTT
>TRBD2|TRBJ2-2|TRBV5-1
CASSPGEGMVSGELFF
TGCGCCAGCAGCCCCGGGGAGGGAATGGTTTCCGGGGAGCTGTTTTTT
>-|TRBJ1-2|TRBV9
CASRDSSLGGYTF
TGTGCCAGCAGGGACAGCTCCCTGGGAGGCTACACCTTC
>-|TRBJ2-2|TRBV4-2
CASSQGRATGELFF
TGTGCCAGCAGCCAAGGCAGGGCCACCGGGGAGCTGTTTTTT
>-|TRBJ1-1|TRBV19
CASTKGGTMNTEAFF
TGTGCCAGTACCAAAGGGGGAACCATGAACACTGAAGCTTTCTTT
>-|TRBJ2-7|TRBV2
CASSGRAPSF
TGTGCCAGCAGTGGGCGGGCGCCTTCTTTC
>-|TRBJ2-7|TRBV30
CAWSRQAGEQYF
TGTGCCTGGAGCCGACAGGCAGGCGAGCAGTACTTC
>-|TRBJ2-7|TRBV27
CASSLSSGGHEQYF
TGTGCCAGCAGTTTATCCTCGGGGGGCCACGAGCAGTACTTC
>-|TRBJ1-2|TRBV11-2
CASSFRMEGTLYGYTF
TGTGCCAGCAGCTTCCGCATGGAGGGAACTTTGTATGGCTACACCTTC
>TRBD1|TRBJ2-3|TRBV6-4
CASSKTRGDTQYF
TGTGCCAGCAGTAAGACCAGGGGGGATACGCAGTATTTT
>-|TRBJ2-1|TRBV7-6
CASSLVLAENFNEQFF
TGTGCCAGCAGCTTAGTGCTAGCCGAAAACTTCAATGAGCAGTTCTTC
>TRBD1|TRBJ1-1|TRBV5-4
CASSVDRGEAFF
TGTGCCAGCAGCGTGGACAGGGGGGAAGCTTTCTTT
>-|TRBJ2-3|TRBV9
CASSPQSSTDTQYF
TGTGCCAGCAGCCCCCAGTCTAGCACAGATACGCAGTATTTT
>-|TRBJ1-1|TRBV9
CASSGGPFPATEAFF
TGTGCCAGCAGCGGAGGCCCTTTCCCGGCCACTGAAGCTTTCTTT
>-|TRBJ2-1|TRBV6-5
CASSYSMRGRRNEQFF
TGTGCCAGCAGTTACTCGATGCGGGGAAGAAGGAATGAGCAGTTCTTC
>TRBD1|TRBJ1-6|TRBV4-1
CASSSRQGDSPLHF
TGCGCCAGCAGCTCACGACAGGGAGATTCACCCCTCCACTTT
>-|TRBJ2-7|TRBV7-8
CASSLGDGGHEQYF
TGTGCCAGCAGCTTGGGTGACGGGGGGCACGAGCAGTACTTC
>TRBD1|TRBJ1-3|TRBV4-3
CASSQESGQGFGNTIYF
TGCGCCAGCAGCCAAGAGTCTGGACAGGGGTTTGGAAACACCATATATTTT
>TRBD1|TRBJ1-6|TRBV6-1
CASRGQPNSPLHF
TGTGCCAGCAGGGGACAGCCTAATTCACCCCTCCACTTT
>-|TRBJ2-3|TRBV19
CASSIGVTTDTQYF
TGTGCCAGTAGTATAGGCGTCACCACAGATACGCAGTATTTT
>TRBD2|TRBJ2-7|TRBV7-9
CASSLVLAGSSYEQYF
TGTGCCAGCAGCTTAGTACTAGCGGGGTCCTCCTACGAGCAGTACTTC
>TRBD1|TRBJ1-5|TRBV5-5
CASSSQGGNQPQHF
TGTGCCAGCAGCTCACAGGGGGGCAATCAGCCCCAGCATTTT
>TRBD2|TRBJ2-1|TRBV5-6
CASSQELVAGAYNEQFF
TGTGCCAGCAGCCAAGAACTGGTAGCGGGGGCTTACAATGAGCAGTTCTTC
>TRBD1|TRBJ1-2|TRBV6-1
CAAGTRQGTANGYTF
TGTGCCGCTGGGACCAGACAGGGAACTGCAAATGGCTACACCTTC
>-|TRBJ1-5|TRBV5-1
CASSLDPGSNQPQHF
TGCGCCAGCAGCTTGGATCCGGGGAGCAATCAGCCCCAGCATTTT
>-|TRBJ1-1|TRBV7-6
CASSLAPLAKEAFF
TGTGCCAGCAGCTTAGCGCCTTTGGCAAAGGAAGCTTTCTTT
>TRBD1|TRBJ1-2|TRBV29-1
CSVEQGATNGYTF
TGCAGCGTTGAACAGGGGGCCACTAATGGCTACACCTTC
>-|TRBJ2-4|TRBV15
CATSPGLAKNIQYF
TGTGCCACCAGCCCAGGGTTAGCCAAAAACATTCAGTACTTC
>TRBD1|TRBJ1-5|TRBV28
CASSPGTGGFQPQHF
TGTGCCAGCAGTCCCGGGACAGGGGGATTTCAGCCCCAGCATTTT
>TRBD1|TRBJ1-3|TRBV6-6
CASSFSGGSGNTIYF
TGTGCCAGCAGTTTTTCAGGGGGTTCTGGAAACACCATATATTTT
>TRBD1|TRBJ2-7|TRBV2
CAVLWRDRGDEQYF
TGTGCCGTCCTATGGCGCGACAGGGGGGACGAGCAGTACTTC
>-|TRBJ2-7|TRBV29-1
CSVEGTAKGEYEQYF
TGCAGCGTTGAGGGAACCGCAAAGGGGGAGTACGAGCAGTACTTC
>-|TRBJ2-5|TRBV7-2
CASSLAGAQETQYF
TGTGCCAGCAGCTTAGCGGGAGCCCAAGAGACCCAGTACTTC
>-|TRBJ2-5|TRBV6-5
CASSYVSQETQYF
TGTGCCAGCAGTTATGTCAGCCAAGAGACCCAGTACTTC
>-|TRBJ2-4|TRBV5-1
CASSLALAKNIQYF
TGCGCCAGCAGTCTGGCCTTAGCCAAAAACATTCAGTACTTC
>-|TRBJ2-5|TRBV11-3
CASSLLRGGRETQYF
TGTGCCAGCAGCTTATTGAGGGGGGGCCGAGAGACCCAGTACTTC
>-|TRBJ1-5|TRBV9
CASSVARSDRISNQPQHF
TGTGCCAGCAGCGTAGCTAGGTCGGACAGAATAAGCAATCAGCCCCAGCATTTT
>TRBD2|TRBJ2-7|TRBV4-3
CASSQGFLSGGLSYEQYF
TGCGCCAGCAGCCAAGGGTTTCTTAGCGGGGGGCTCTCCTACGAGCAGTACTTC
>-|TRBJ2-7|TRBV4-3
CASSQDWQGWPYEQYF
TGCGCCAGCAGCCAAGATTGGCAGGGGTGGCCCTACGAGCAGTACTTC
>TRBD2|TRBJ2-1|TRBV7-3
CASGMAGGPNEQFF
TGTGCCAGCGGAATGGCGGGGGGCCCGAATGAGCAGTTCTTC
>-|TRBJ1-2|TRBV19
CASSIYPSSNYGYTF
TGTGCCAGTAGTATTTATCCCAGTTCTAACTATGGCTACACCTTC
>-|TRBJ2-1|TRBV4-1
CASSSSGGRSYNEQFF
TGCGCCAGCAGCTCCTCGGGGGGCCGCTCCTACAATGAGCAGTTCTTC
>TRBD1|TRBJ1-4|TRBV10-3
CAISQGAGKEKLFF
TGTGCCATCAGCCAGGGGGCCGGGAAGGAAAAACTGTTTTTT
>TRBD1|TRBJ1-2|TRBV28
CASSPGTGSWDGYTF
TGTGCCAGCAGCCCCGGGACAGGGTCTTGGGATGGCTACACCTTC
>-|TRBJ2-1|TRBV27
CASSLSYYNEQFF
TGTGCCAGCAGTTTATCCTACTACAATGAGCAGTTCTTC